The rows below give T cell receptor beta chains drawn from one sample of a study of cytomegalovirus exposure and HLA in healthy donors. Assay used: immunoSEQ multiplex PCR; TCRdb lists only in-frame clones, some missing. The sample has approximately 210,000 clones; about 85% are singletons. The sample taken for sequencing was PBMCs. The receptors here all came from a woman aged 50 to 60 in good health and CMV-seropositive. Both conserved end residues are part of each CDR3. Fields, in order: V gene, J gene, CDR3 protein.

v_gene: TRBV2; j_gene: TRBJ2-5; CDR3aa: CASSEALQQGTETQYF
v_gene: TRBV30; j_gene: TRBJ2-1; CDR3aa: CAWSAPGVARYEQFF
v_gene: TRBV4-1; j_gene: TRBJ2-2; CDR3aa: CASSSRQGSTGELFF
v_gene: TRBV5-1; j_gene: TRBJ2-7; CDR3aa: CASSLGTGRAYEQYF
v_gene: TRBV7-2; j_gene: TRBJ2-5; CDR3aa: CASSLGPGLYQETQYF
v_gene: TRBV10-3; j_gene: TRBJ2-7; CDR3aa: CAISKGQGPYEQYF
v_gene: TRBV2; j_gene: TRBJ2-2; CDR3aa: CASSESSGVTGELFF
v_gene: TRBV7-7; j_gene: TRBJ2-5; CDR3aa: CASSLLGVGETQYF
v_gene: TRBV5-6; j_gene: TRBJ1-2; CDR3aa: CASSFDGGRGYTF
v_gene: TRBV19; j_gene: TRBJ1-2; CDR3aa: CASRGRGTGDYGYTF
v_gene: TRBV2; j_gene: TRBJ1-2; CDR3aa: CASSRQGPSGYTF
v_gene: TRBV5-1; j_gene: TRBJ1-1; CDR3aa: CASSLVRGLGEAFF
v_gene: TRBV4-3; j_gene: TRBJ2-6; CDR3aa: CASSQFRFGANVLTF
v_gene: TRBV6-6; j_gene: TRBJ2-1; CDR3aa: CASSYSGTSGEEQFF
v_gene: TRBV5-5; j_gene: TRBJ1-5; CDR3aa: CASSLLRGDNQPQHF
v_gene: TRBV9; j_gene: TRBJ2-1; CDR3aa: CASSVGQDNEQFF
v_gene: TRBV9; j_gene: TRBJ2-5; CDR3aa: CASSAGEGGAETQYF
v_gene: TRBV4-2; j_gene: TRBJ2-2; CDR3aa: CASSQSDINTGELFF
v_gene: TRBV6-5; j_gene: TRBJ1-1; CDR3aa: CASSPGQGTEAFF
v_gene: TRBV6-6; j_gene: TRBJ2-1; CDR3aa: CASLRYAGDEQFF
v_gene: TRBV4-2; j_gene: TRBJ1-2; CDR3aa: CASSQATGRNYGYTF
v_gene: TRBV30; j_gene: TRBJ2-2; CDR3aa: CAWRRTGAVPGELFF
v_gene: TRBV9; j_gene: TRBJ2-5; CDR3aa: CASSVDLGGSPTETQYF
v_gene: TRBV30; j_gene: TRBJ2-2; CDR3aa: CAWSVRDGLPNTGELFF